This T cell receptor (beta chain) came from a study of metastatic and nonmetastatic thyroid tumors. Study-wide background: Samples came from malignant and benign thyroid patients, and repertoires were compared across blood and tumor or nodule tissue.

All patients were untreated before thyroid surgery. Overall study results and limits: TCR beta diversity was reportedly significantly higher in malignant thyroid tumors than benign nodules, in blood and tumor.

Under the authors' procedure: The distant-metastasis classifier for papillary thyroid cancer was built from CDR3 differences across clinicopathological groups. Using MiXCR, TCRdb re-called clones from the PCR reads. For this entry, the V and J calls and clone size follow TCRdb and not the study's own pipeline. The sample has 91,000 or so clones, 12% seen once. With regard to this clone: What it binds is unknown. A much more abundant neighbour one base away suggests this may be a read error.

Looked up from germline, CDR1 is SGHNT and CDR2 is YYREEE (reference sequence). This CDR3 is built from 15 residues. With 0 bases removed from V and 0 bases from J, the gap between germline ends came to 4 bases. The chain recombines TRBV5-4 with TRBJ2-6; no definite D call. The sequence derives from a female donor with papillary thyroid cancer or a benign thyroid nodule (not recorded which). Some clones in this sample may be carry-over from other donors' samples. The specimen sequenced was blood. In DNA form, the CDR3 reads TGTGCCAGCAGCTTGGCGTGCTCTGGGGCCAACGTCCTGACTTTC. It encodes CASSLACSGANVLTF.